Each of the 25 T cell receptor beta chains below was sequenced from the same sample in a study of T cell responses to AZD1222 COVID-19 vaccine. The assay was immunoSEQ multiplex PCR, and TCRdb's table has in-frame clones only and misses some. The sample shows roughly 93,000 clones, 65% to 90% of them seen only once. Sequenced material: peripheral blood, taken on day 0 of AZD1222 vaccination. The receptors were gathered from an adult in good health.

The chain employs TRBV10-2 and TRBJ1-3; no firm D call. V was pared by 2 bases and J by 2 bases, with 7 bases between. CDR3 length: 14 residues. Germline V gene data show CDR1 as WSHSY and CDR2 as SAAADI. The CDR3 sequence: CASSEQYPGNTIYF. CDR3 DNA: TGCGCCAGCAGTGAGCAGTACCCTGGAAACACCATATATTTT.

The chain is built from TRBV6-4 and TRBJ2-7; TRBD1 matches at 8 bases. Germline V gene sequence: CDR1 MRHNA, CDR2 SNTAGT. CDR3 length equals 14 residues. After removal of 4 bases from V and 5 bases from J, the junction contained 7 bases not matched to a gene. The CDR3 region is CASSVWQGADEQYF. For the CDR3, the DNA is TGTGCCAGCAGTGTCTGGCAGGGGGCGGACGAGCAGTACTTC.

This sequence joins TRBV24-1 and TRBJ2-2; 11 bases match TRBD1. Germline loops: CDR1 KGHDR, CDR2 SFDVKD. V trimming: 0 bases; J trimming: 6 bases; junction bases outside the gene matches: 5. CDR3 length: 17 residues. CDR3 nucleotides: TGTGCCACCAGTGATTTGCAAGGGGACAGGGGGGCCGGGGAGCTGTTTTTT. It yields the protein CATSDLQGDRGAGELFF.

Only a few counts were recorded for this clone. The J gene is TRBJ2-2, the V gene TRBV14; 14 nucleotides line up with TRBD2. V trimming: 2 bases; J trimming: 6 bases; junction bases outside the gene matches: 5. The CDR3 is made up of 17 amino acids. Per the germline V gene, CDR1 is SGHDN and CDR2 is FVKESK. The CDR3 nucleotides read TGTGCCAGCAGCCAAAGACGACTAGCGGGAGGGTCCGGGGAGCTGTTTTTT. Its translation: CASSQRRLAGGSGELFF. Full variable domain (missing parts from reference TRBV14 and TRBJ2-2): EAGVTQFPSHSVIEKGQTVTLRCDPISGHDNLYWYRRVMGKEIKFLLHFVKESKQDESGMPNNRFLAERTGGTYSTLKVQPAELEDSGVYFCASSQRRLAGGSGELFFGEGSRLTVL.

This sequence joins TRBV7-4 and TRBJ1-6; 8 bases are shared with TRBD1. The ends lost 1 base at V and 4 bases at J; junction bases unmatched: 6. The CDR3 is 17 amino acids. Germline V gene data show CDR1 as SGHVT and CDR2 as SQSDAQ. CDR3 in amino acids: CASSLGRGQAYNSPLHF. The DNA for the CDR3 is TGTGCCAGCAGCTTAGGTCGGGGACAGGCTTATAATTCACCCCTCCACTTT.

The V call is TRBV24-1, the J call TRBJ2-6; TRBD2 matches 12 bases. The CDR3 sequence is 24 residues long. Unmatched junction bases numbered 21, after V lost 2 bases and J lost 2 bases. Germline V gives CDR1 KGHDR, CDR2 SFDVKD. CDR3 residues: CATSDSSFIMGGRLAGAGANVLTF. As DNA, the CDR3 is TGTGCCACCAGTGATTCGTCATTCATAATGGGGGGTCGACTAGCGGGAGCTGGGGCCAACGTCCTGACTTTC.

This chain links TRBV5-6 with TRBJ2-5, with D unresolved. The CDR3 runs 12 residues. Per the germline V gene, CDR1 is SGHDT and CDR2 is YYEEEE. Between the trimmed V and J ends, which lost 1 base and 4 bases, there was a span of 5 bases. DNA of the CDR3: TGTGCCAGCAGCTTGCGATTAGAGACCCAGTACTTC. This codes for CASSLRLETQYF. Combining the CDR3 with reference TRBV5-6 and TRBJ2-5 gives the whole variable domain DAGVTQSPTHLIKTRGQQVTLRCSPKSGHDTVSWYQQALGQGPQFIFQYYEEEERQRGNFPDRFSGHQFPNYSSELNVNALLLGDSALYLCASSLRLETQYFGPGTRLLVL.

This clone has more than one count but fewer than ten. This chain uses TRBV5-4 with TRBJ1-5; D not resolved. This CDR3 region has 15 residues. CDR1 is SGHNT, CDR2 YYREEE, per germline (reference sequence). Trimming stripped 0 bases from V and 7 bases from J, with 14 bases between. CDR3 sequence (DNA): TGTGCCAGCAGCTTGGACGGGAACACAATCCAGCCCCAGCATTTT. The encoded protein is CASSLDGNTIQPQHF. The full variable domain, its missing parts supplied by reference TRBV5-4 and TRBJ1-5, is ETGVTQSPTHLIKTRGQQVTLRCSSQSGHNTVSWYQQALGQGPQFIFQYYREEENGRGNFPPRFSGLQFPNYSSELNVNALELDDSALYLCASSLDGNTIQPQHFGDGTRLSIL.

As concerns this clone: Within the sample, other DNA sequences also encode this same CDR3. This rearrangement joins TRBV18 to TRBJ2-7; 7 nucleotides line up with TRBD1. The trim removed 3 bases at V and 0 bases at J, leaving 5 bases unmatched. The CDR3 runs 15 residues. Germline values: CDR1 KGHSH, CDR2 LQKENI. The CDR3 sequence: CASSPSDRSSYEQYF. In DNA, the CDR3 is TGTGCCAGCTCACCCTCGGACAGGAGCTCCTACGAGCAGTACTTC.

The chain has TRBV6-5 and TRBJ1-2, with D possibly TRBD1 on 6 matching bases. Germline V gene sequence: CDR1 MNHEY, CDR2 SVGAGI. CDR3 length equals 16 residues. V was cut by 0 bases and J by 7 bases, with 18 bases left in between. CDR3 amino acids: CASSYSIDRPTGGYTF. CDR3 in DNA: TGTGCCAGCAGTTACTCGATTGACAGGCCTACGGGTGGCTACACCTTC.

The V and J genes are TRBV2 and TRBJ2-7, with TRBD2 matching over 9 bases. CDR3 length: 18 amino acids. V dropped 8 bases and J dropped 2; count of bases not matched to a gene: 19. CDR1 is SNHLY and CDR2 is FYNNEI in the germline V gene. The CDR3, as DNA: TGTGCCAGCCGACCGTCAACCTCACTAGCGGGCACTACCTACGAGCAGTACTTC. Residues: CASRPSTSLAGTTYEQYF.

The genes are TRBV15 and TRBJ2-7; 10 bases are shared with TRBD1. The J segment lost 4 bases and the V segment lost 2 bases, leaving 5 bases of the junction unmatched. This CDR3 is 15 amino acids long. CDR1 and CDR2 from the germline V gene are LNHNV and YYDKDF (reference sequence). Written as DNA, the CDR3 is TGTGCCACCAGCAGACAAAGACAGGGGGCATACGAGCAGTACTTC. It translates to CATSRQRQGAYEQYF.

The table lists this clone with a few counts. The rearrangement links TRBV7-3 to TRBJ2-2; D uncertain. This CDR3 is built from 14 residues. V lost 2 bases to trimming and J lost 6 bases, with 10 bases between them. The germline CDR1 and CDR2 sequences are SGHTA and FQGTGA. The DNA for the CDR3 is TGTGCCAGCAGCTTATCGGGTACCGCCGGGGAGCTGTTTTTT. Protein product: CASSLSGTAGELFF.

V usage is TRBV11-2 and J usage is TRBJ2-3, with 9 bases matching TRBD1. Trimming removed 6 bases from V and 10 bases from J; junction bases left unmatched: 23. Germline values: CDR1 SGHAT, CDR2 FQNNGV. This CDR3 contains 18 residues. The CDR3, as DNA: TGTGCCAGCAGTCCTAGGAGGGGACCTGGGACAGGGCACAGAGCGCAGTATTTT. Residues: CASSPRRGPGTGHRAQYF. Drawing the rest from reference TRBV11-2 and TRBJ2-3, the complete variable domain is EAGVAQSPRYKIIEKRQSVAFWCNPISGHATLYWYQQILGQGPKLLIQFQNNGVVDDSQLPKDRFSAERLKGVDSTLKIQPAKLEDSAVYLCASSPRRGPGTGHRAQYFGPGTRLTVL.

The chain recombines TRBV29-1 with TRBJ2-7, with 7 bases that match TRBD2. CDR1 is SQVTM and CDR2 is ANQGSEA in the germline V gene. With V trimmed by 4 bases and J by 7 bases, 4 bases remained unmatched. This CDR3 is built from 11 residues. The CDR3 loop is CSVVLREEQYF. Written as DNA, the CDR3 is TGCAGCGTTGTTTTGCGGGAGGAGCAGTACTTC.

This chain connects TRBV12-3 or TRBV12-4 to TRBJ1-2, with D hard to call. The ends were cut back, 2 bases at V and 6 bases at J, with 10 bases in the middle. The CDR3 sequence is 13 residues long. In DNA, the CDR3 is TGTGCCAGCAGTTTATCGGGAGGCGATGGCTACACCTTC. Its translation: CASSLSGGDGYTF.

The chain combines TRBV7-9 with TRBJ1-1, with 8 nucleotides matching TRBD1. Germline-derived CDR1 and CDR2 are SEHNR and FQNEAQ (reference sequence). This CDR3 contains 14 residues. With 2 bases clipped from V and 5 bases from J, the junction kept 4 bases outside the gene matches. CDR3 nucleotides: TGTGCCAGCAGCTTAAGGACAGGGAGAACTGAAGCTTTCTTT. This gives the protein CASSLRTGRTEAFF.

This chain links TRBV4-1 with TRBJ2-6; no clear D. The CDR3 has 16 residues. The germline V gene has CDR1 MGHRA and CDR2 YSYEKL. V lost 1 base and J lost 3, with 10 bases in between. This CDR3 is CASSQVTPSGANVLTF. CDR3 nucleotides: TGCGCCAGCAGCCAAGTAACTCCCAGTGGGGCCAACGTCCTGACTTTC.

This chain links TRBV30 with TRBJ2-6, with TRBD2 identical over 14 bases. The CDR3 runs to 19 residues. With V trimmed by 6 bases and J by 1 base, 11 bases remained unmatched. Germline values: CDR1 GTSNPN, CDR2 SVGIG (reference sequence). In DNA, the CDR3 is TGTGCCTGCCCAATTTCGACTAGCGGGGGGGCGTCTGGGGCCAACGTCCTGACTTTC. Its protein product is CACPISTSGGASGANVLTF.

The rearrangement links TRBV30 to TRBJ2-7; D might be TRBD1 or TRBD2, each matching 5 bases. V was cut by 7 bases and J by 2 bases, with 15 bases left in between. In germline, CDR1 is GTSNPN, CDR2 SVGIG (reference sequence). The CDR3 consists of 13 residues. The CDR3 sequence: CAFTGTPAYEQYF. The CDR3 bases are TGTGCCTTCACCGGGACCCCGGCCTACGAGCAGTACTTC.

The CDR3 spells CASSFSFGTGPHEQYF. CDR3 DNA: TGTGCCAGCAGCTTCTCGTTCGGGACAGGGCCCCACGAGCAGTACTTC. This sequence joins TRBV5-4 and TRBJ2-7; the match to TRBD1 covers 9 bases. Germline trimming cut 2 bases from V and 5 bases from J; bases unmatched to any gene: 11. The CDR3 sequence is 16 residues long. Germline loops: CDR1 SGHNT, CDR2 YYREEE (reference sequence).

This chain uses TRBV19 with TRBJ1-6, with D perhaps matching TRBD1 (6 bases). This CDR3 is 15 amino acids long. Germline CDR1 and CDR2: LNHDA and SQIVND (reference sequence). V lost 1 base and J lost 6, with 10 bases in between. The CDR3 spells CASSIVPGANSPLHF. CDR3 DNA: TGTGCCAGTAGTATAGTGCCAGGGGCTAATTCACCCCTCCACTTT.

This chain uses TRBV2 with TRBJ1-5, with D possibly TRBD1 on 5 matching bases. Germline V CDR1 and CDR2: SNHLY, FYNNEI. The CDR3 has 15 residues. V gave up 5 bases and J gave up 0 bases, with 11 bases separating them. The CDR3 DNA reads TGTGCCAGCAGTAAGGACACACTTAGCAATCAGCCCCAGCATTTT. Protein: CASSKDTLSNQPQHF. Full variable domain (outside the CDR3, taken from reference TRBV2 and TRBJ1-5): EPEVTQTPSHQVTQMGQEVILRCVPISNHLYFYWYRQILGQKVEFLVSFYNNEISEKSEIFDDQFSVERPDGSNFTLKIRSTKLEDSAMYFCASSKDTLSNQPQHFGDGTRLSIL.

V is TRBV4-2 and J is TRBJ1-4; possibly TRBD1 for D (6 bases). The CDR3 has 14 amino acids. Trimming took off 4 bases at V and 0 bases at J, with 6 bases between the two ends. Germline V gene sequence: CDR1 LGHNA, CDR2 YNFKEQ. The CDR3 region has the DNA TGTGCCAGCAGCCGGACAGCAACTAATGAAAAACTGTTTTTT. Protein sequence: CASSRTATNEKLFF.

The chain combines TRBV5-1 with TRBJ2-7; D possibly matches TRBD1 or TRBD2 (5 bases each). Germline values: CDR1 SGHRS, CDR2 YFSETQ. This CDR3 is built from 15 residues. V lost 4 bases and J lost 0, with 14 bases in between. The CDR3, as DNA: TGCGCCAGCAGCCTAGGTTTGGGGGACTCCTACGAGCAGTACTTC. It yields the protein CASSLGLGDSYEQYF.